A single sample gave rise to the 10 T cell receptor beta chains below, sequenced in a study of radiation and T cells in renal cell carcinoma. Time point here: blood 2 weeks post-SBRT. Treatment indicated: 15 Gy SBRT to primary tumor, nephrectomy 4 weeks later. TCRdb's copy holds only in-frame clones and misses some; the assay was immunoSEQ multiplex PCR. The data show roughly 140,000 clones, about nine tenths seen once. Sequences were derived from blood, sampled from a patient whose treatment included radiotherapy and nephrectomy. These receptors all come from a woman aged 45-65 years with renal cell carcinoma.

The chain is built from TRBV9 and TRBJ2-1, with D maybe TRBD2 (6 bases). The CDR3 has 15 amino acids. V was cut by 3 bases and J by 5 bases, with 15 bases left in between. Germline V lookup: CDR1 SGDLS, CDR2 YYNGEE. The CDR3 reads CASSGSTSSNNEQFF. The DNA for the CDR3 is TGTGCCAGCAGCGGAAGCACTAGCTCTAACAATGAGCAGTTCTTC.

The CDR3 reads CASSFTGNTEAFF. In nucleotides, the CDR3 is TGTGCCAGCAGTTTTACAGGGAACACTGAAGCTTTCTTT. The genes are TRBV7-9 and TRBJ1-1, with D possibly being TRBD1 (5 bases). The CDR3 loop spans 13 amino acids. The germline V and J ends were trimmed by 6 bases and 1 base, with 9 bases remaining between them. Germline loops: CDR1 SEHNR, CDR2 FQNEAQ (reference sequence).

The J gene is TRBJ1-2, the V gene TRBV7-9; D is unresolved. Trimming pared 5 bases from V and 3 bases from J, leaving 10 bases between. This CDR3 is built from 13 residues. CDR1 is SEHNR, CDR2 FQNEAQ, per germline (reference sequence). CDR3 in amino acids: CASSPQWDYGYTF. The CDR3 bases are TGTGCCAGCAGCCCACAGTGGGACTATGGCTACACCTTC.

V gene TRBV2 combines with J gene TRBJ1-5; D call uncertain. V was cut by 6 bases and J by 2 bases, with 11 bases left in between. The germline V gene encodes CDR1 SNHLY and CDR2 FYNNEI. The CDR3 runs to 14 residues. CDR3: CASSSDGRNQPQHF. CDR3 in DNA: TGTGCCAGCAGCTCGGACGGACGCAATCAGCCCCAGCATTTT.

The CDR3 DNA sequence: TGTGCCAGCAGCTTGGAAAATGGCGCGGGCTACACCTTC. Protein sequence: CASSLENGAGYTF. The rearrangement uses TRBV7-9 and TRBJ1-2; D not certain. Germline assignment: CDR1 SEHNR and CDR2 FQNEAQ (reference sequence). There are 13 residues in the CDR3. V lost 3 bases and J 8 bases, leaving 13 bases between the germline ends.

The CDR3: CSVGVGEETQYF. Here the CDR3 DNA reads TGCAGCGTTGGGGTAGGGGAAGAGACCCAGTACTTC. The chain uses TRBV29-1 and TRBJ2-5; tentative D call: TRBD1 (5 bases). The length of the CDR3 is 12 residues. Germline V gives CDR1 SQVTM, CDR2 ANQGSEA. Trimming pared 4 bases from V and 3 bases from J, leaving 9 bases between.

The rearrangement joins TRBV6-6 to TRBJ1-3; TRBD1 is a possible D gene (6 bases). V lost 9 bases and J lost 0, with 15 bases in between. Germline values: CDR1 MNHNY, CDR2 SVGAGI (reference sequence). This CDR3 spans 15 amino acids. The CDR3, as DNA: TGTGCCAGTACACAGGGATTGGGCTCTGGAAACACCATATATTTT. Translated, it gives CASTQGLGSGNTIYF.

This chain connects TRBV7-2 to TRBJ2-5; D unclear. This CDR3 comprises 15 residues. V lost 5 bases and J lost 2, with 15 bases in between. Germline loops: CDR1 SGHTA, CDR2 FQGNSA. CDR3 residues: CASSPGGREQETQYF. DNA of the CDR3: TGTGCCAGCAGCCCTGGTGGCAGAGAGCAAGAGACCCAGTACTTC.

This chain's CDR3 is CASSVSFGANTGELFF. The CDR3 DNA reads as TGTGCCAGCAGTGTTTCATTCGGGGCGAACACCGGGGAGCTGTTTTTT. V is TRBV2 and J is TRBJ2-2, with D maybe TRBD2 (5 bases). Germline values: CDR1 SNHLY, CDR2 FYNNEI. This CDR3 has 16 amino acids. Trimming stripped 4 bases from V and 0 bases from J, with 12 bases between.

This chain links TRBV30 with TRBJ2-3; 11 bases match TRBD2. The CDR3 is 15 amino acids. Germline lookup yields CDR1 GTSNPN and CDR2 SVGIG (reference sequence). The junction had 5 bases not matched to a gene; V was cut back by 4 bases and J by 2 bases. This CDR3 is CAWKTSGGLTDTQYF. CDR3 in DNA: TGTGCCTGGAAAACTAGCGGGGGACTCACAGATACGCAGTATTTT.